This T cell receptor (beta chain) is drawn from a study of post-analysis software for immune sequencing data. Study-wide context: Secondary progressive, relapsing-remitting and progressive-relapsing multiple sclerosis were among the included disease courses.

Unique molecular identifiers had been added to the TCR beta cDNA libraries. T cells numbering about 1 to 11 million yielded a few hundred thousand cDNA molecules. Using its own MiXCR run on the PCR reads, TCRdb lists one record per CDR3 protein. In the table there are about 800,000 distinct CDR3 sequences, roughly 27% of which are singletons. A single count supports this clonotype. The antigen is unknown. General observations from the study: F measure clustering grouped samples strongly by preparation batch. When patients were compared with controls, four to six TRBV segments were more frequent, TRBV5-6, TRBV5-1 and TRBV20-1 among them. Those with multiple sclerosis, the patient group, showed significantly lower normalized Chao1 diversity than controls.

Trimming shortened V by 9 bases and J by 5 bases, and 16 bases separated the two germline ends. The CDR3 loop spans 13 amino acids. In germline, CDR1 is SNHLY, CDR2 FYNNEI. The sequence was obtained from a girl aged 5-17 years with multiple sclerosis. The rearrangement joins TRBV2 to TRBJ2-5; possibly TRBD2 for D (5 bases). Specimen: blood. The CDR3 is CARGGPAGETQYF. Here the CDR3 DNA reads TGTGCCAGAGGAGGCCCGGCCGGGGAGACCCAGTACTTC.